This note documents a single T cell receptor (beta chain) sequence. What it binds is not known. ViraFEST assay sequencing came after antigen-specific CD4+ T cells were expanded with viral peptide pools. At the end of 9 to 11 days of culture, CD4+ T cells were isolated. Subjects were given two BNT162b2 or mRNA-1273 vaccine doses. The sample is drawn from a study of vaccination effects on CD4 cells after COVID-19. Data came from immunoSEQ multiplex PCR; TCRdb stores just in-frame clones and leaves some out. The sample comprises tens of thousands of clones, approximately 69% of which are singletons, and 7.5% to 9.5% rests with the top ten. Overall study results and limits: Just 1 of 255 vaccine-induced clones in healthy recipients was cross-reactive.

This TCR came from a human donor who received a COVID-19 vaccine. The sample in question was CD4+ T cells from PBMCs cultured with SARS-CoV-2 spike peptides, obtained after COVID-19 vaccination.

Here the CDR3 reads CASSVGTGLTDTQYF. The CDR3 coding sequence is TGTGCCAGTAGTGTCGGGACAGGTCTCACAGATACGCAGTATTTT. The chain uses TRBV19 and TRBJ2-3, with 8 bases matching TRBD1. The CDR3 is 15 amino acids. Germline trimming cut 5 bases from V and 2 bases from J; bases unmatched to any gene: 6. The germline V gene has CDR1 LNHDA and CDR2 SQIVND (reference sequence).